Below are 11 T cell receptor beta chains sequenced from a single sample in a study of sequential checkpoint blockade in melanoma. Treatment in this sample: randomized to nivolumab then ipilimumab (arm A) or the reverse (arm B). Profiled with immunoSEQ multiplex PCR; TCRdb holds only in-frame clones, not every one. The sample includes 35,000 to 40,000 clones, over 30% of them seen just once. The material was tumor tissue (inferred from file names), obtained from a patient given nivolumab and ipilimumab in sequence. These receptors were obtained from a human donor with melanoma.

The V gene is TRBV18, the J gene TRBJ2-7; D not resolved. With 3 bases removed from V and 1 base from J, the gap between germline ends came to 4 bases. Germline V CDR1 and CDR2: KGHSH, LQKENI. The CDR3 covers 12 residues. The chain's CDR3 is CASSPGSYEQYF. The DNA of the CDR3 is TGTGCCAGCTCACCCGGGTCCTACGAGCAGTACTTC.

The CDR3 sequence: CATSQAGGPDEQYF. CDR3 nucleotides: TGTGCCACCAGCCAAGCGGGGGGGCCCGACGAGCAGTACTTC. The V call is TRBV15, the J call TRBJ2-7; 10 nucleotides align to TRBD2. Germline V lookup: CDR1 LNHNV, CDR2 YYDKDF (reference sequence). This CDR3 has 14 residues. V trimming: 5 bases; J trimming: 5 bases; junction bases outside the gene matches: 6.

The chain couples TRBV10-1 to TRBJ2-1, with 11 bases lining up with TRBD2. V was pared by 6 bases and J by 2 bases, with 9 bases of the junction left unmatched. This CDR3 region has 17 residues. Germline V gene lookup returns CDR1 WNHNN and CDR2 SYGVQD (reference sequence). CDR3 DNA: TGCGCCAGCAGCGGCCTGCCTAGCGGGGGGCCCTACAATGAGCAGTTCTTC. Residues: CASSGLPSGGPYNEQFF.

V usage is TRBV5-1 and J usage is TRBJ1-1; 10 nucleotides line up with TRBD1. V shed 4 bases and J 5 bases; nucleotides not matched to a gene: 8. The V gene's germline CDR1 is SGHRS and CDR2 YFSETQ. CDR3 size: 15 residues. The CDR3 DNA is TGCGCCAGCAGCCCACCGGGACAGGGGAAAACTGAAGCTTTCTTT. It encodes CASSPPGQGKTEAFF.

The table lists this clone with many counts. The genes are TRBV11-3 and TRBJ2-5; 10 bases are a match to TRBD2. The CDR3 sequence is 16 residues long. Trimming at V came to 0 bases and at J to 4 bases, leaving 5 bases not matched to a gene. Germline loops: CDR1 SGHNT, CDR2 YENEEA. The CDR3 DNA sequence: TGTGCCAGCAGCTTAGACTCTAGCGGGAGTAGAGAGACCCAGTACTTC. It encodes CASSLDSSGSRETQYF.

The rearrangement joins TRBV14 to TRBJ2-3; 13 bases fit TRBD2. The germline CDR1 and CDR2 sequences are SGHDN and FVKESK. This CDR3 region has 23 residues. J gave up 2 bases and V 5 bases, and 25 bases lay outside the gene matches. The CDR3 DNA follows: TGTGCCAGCAGCACCCCATTCCTTGCCGGGACTAGCGGGGTAGAAAGGGCCACAGATACGCAGTATTTT. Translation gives CASSTPFLAGTSGVERATDTQYF.

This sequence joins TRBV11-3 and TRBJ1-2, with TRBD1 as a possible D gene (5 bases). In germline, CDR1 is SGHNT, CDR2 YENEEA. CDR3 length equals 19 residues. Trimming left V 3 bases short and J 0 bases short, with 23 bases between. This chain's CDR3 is CASSLGGTVGHFTNYGYTF. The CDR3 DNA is TGTGCCAGCAGCTTGGGGGGGACCGTAGGACACTTTACTAACTATGGCTACACCTTC.

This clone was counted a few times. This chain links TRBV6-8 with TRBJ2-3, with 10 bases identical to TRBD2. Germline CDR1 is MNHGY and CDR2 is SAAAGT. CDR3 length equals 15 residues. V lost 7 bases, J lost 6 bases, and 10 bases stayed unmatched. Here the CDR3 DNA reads TGTGCCAGCACTAACAGCGGGGGGGCACAGGATACGCAGTATTTT. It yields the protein CASTNSGGAQDTQYF.

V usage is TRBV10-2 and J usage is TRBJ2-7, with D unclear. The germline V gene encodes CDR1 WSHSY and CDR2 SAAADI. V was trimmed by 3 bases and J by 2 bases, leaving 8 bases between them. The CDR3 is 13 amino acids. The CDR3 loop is CASSDPPTYEQYF. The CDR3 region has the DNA TGCGCCAGCAGTGACCCCCCTACCTACGAGCAGTACTTC.

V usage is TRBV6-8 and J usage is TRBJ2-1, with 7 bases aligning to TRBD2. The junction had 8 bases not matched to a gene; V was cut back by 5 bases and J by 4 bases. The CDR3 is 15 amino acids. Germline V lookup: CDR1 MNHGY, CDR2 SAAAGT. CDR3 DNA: TGTGCCAGCAGTGACTTTGGGGGGGGTTACAATGAGCAGTTCTTC. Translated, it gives CASSDFGGGYNEQFF.

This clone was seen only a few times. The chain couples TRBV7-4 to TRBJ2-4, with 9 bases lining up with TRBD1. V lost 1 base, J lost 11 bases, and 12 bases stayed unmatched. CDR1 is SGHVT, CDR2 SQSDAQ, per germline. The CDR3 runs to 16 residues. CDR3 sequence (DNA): TGTGCCAGCAGCTTAGAACACAGGGGGCTCACGTACGTTCAGTACTTC. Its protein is CASSLEHRGLTYVQYF.